Shown below are 19 T cell receptor beta chains from a single sample sequenced in a study of blood T cell repertoires in COVID-19. This table comes from immunoSEQ multiplex PCR, and its TCRdb copy is limited to in-frame clones, with some not included. In the table there are 230,000 or so clones, about 91% of which are singletons. The sample comprised PBMCs or T cells enriched from blood (not recorded which). The origin of the receptors is a woman in her 40s with acute COVID-19.

J is TRBJ1-4 and V is TRBV3-1 (or the pseudogene TRBV3-2), with 8 bases that match TRBD1. The CDR3 extends over 14 amino acids. CDR1 is LGHDT and CDR2 is YNNKEL in the germline V gene (reference sequence). Unmatched junction bases numbered 12, after V lost 4 bases and J lost 14 bases. In nucleotides, the CDR3 is TGTGCCAGCAGCCCTAACCACGAAGGACAGGGTCTGTTTTTT. Encoded protein: CASSPNHEGQGLFF.

The chain joins TRBV30 to TRBJ1-1; TRBD1 agrees at 11 bases. The germline CDR1 and CDR2 sequences are GTSNPN and SVGIG (reference sequence). The CDR3 has 13 amino acids. V shed 5 bases and J 6 bases; nucleotides not matched to a gene: 5. The CDR3 sequence: CAWGQGAPAEAFF. The CDR3 coding sequence is TGTGCCTGGGGACAGGGGGCACCGGCTGAAGCTTTCTTT. Full variable domain (rest looked up from reference TRBV30 and TRBJ1-1): SQTIHQWPATLVQPVGSPLSLECTVEGTSNPNLYWYRQAAGRGLQLLFYSVGIGQISSEVPQNLSASRPQDRQFILSSKKLLLSDSGFYLCAWGQGAPAEAFFGQGTRLTVV.

J is TRBJ1-2 and V is TRBV7-8; TRBD1 is a possible D gene (5 bases). V was cut by 3 bases and J by 8 bases, with 13 bases left in between. This CDR3 is 13 amino acids long. Per the germline V gene, CDR1 is SGHVS and CDR2 is FQNEAQ. The CDR3 here is CASSLNFQGGYTF. CDR3 sequence (DNA): TGTGCCAGCAGCTTGAACTTTCAGGGCGGCTACACCTTC.

The V and J genes are TRBV10-3 and TRBJ2-1; 9 bases agree with TRBD2. Germline V gene data show CDR1 as ENHRY and CDR2 as SYGVKD. This CDR3 is built from 21 residues. V was clipped by 2 bases and J by 6 bases; unmatched bases: 23. CDR3 sequence (DNA): TGTGCCATCAGTGAGGCGAGGGGGTCTAGCGGGATAAAAGGGATCTCCAATGAGCAGTTCTTC. Encoded protein: CAISEARGSSGIKGISNEQFF.

This sequence joins TRBV10-1 and TRBJ2-1, with 8 bases fitting TRBD1. Trimming at V came to 3 bases and at J to 9 bases, leaving 10 bases not matched to a gene. The CDR3 consists of 15 residues. Germline values: CDR1 WNHNN, CDR2 SYGVQD (reference sequence). The CDR3 nucleotides are TGCGCCAGCAGTGATCTGAGACAGGGGAGGAGTGAGCAGTTCTTC. Amino acid sequence: CASSDLRQGRSEQFF.

This chain connects TRBV5-1 to TRBJ2-5, with 8 bases identical to TRBD2. Germline V gene data show CDR1 as SGHRS and CDR2 as YFSETQ. Unmatched junction bases numbered 9, after V lost 5 bases and J lost 0 bases. This CDR3 region has 16 residues. The CDR3 here is CASRSEGGRYQETQYF. DNA for the CDR3: TGCGCCAGCAGGTCGGAGGGCGGGAGGTACCAAGAGACCCAGTACTTC.

The chain links TRBV19 to TRBJ1-5, with TRBD1 identical over 10 bases. CDR3 length: 15 amino acids. Germline values: CDR1 LNHDA, CDR2 SQIVND (reference sequence). The junction had 6 bases not matched to a gene; V was cut back by 5 bases and J by 5 bases. As DNA, the CDR3 is TGTGCCAGTAGTGTGACAGGGGGCATCGATCAGCCCCAGCATTTT. This codes for CASSVTGGIDQPQHF.

This clone was counted only a few times. The chain links TRBV9 to TRBJ1-2; no firm D call. V dropped 2 bases and J dropped 7 bases, with 21 bases sitting between them. This CDR3 is 16 amino acids long. Looked up from germline, CDR1 is SGDLS and CDR2 is YYNGEE. CDR3 sequence (DNA): TGTGCCAGCAGCGTCCCGCTAGGATTGGTTGAGGGTGGCTACACCTTC. Translated, it gives CASSVPLGLVEGGYTF.

Here the CDR3 reads CASSLVPSGAPYEQYF. In nucleotides, the CDR3 is TGCGCCAGCAGCTTGGTTCCTAGCGGGGCCCCCTACGAGCAGTACTTC. The chain recombines TRBV5-1 with TRBJ2-7; 9 bases align to TRBD2. Germline V gene sequence: CDR1 SGHRS, CDR2 YFSETQ. The CDR3 totals 16 residues. J gave up 2 bases and V 0 bases, and 6 bases lay outside the gene matches. The full variable domain, rest sourced from reference TRBV5-1 and TRBJ2-7, is KAGVTQTPRYLIKTRGQQVTLSCSPISGHRSVSWYQQTPGQGLQFLFEYFSETQRNKGNFPGRFSGRQFSNSRSEMNVSTLELGDSALYLCASSLVPSGAPYEQYFGPGTRLTVT.

The chain employs TRBV29-1 and TRBJ2-5; D not resolved. This CDR3 has 13 residues. Germline CDR1 SQVTM, CDR2 ANQGSEA. V gave up 6 bases and J gave up 2 bases, with 13 bases separating them. The CDR3 DNA is TGCAGCGTCGCCCAGGTCATTCAAGAGACCCAGTACTTC. Translating gives CSVAQVIQETQYF.

The chain combines TRBV6-9 with TRBJ2-7; D perhaps matches TRBD1 (7 bases). There are 14 residues in the CDR3. Between the trimmed V and J ends, which lost 4 bases and 2 bases, there was a span of 12 bases. CDR1 is MNHGY, CDR2 SVAAGI, per germline. CDR3 residues: CASSCDREAYEQYV. CDR3 bases: TGTGCCAGCAGTTGCGACAGGGAGGCCTACGAGCAGTACGTC.

The chain carries TRBV11-3 and TRBJ1-1; 10 nucleotides agree with TRBD1. The V and J ends lost 5 bases and 3 bases, in that order; junction bases with no gene match: 9. The length of the CDR3 is 16 residues. Germline V gene sequence: CDR1 SGHNT, CDR2 YENEEA. CDR3 DNA sequence: TGTGCCAGCAGCCCCTACCAGGACAGGGGGGACACTGAAGCTTTCTTT. Residues: CASSPYQDRGDTEAFF. Combining the CDR3 with reference TRBV11-3 and TRBJ1-1 gives the whole variable domain EAGVVQSPRYKIIEKKQPVAFWCNPISGHNTLYWYLQNLGQGPELLIRYENEEAVDDSQLPKDRFSAERLKGVDSTLKIQPAELGDSAVYLCASSPYQDRGDTEAFFGQGTRLTVV.

J is TRBJ2-1 and V is TRBV19, with 9 bases that match TRBD2. CDR3 length equals 15 residues. V shed 6 bases and J 3 bases; nucleotides not matched to a gene: 6. Looked up from germline, CDR1 is LNHDA and CDR2 is SQIVND (reference sequence). The CDR3 loop reads CASRDLAGNYNEQFF. The CDR3 DNA sequence: TGTGCCAGTAGGGATCTAGCGGGGAACTACAATGAGCAGTTCTTC.

This clone turned up a few times. This chain links TRBV4-1 with TRBJ2-7, with 13 positions matching TRBD2. Per the germline V gene, CDR1 is MGHRA and CDR2 is YSYEKL. With V trimmed by 1 base and J by 1 base, 7 bases remained unmatched. This CDR3 spans 18 amino acids. The CDR3 spells CASSQGTSGGTLSYEQYF. CDR3 DNA sequence: TGCGCCAGCAGCCAAGGGACTAGCGGGGGTACATTATCCTACGAGCAGTACTTC.

This chain joins TRBV6-2 or TRBV6-3 and TRBJ1-6; maybe TRBD1 (6 bases). V was trimmed by 1 base and J by 14 bases, leaving 12 bases between them. The germline V gene encodes CDR1 MNHEY and CDR2 SVGEGT. The CDR3 runs 13 residues. Here the CDR3 DNA reads TGTGCCAGCAGTTACTTCCAGGGGTCCACCCTCCACTTT. Its protein is CASSYFQGSTLHF.

The chain recombines TRBV5-1 with TRBJ1-4; D gene ambiguous. The CDR3 spans 18 residues. Trimming took off 3 bases at V and 0 bases at J, with 18 bases between the two ends. The germline V gene has CDR1 SGHRS and CDR2 YFSETQ. The CDR3, as DNA: TGCGCCAGCAGCTCGGGAAGAGGTGGAACGGCAACTAATGAAAAACTGTTTTTT. This gives the protein CASSSGRGGTATNEKLFF.

This chain joins TRBV6-5 and TRBJ2-2; the match to TRBD2 covers 13 bases. The CDR3 runs 15 residues. Trimming took 6 bases from V and 6 from J; bases not matched to a gene: 4. Germline CDR1 is MNHEY and CDR2 is SVGAGI. The chain's CDR3 is CASRTSGRVAGELFF. DNA for the CDR3: TGTGCCAGCAGAACTAGCGGGAGGGTCGCCGGGGAGCTGTTTTTT.

This chain joins TRBV27 and TRBJ1-1; tentative D call: TRBD1 (5 bases). The ends were cut back, 5 bases at V and 4 bases at J, with 8 bases in the middle. Germline assignment: CDR1 MNHEY and CDR2 SMNVEV (reference sequence). The CDR3 loop spans 12 amino acids. CDR3 coding DNA: TGTGCCAGCAGTCCAGGGTCCACTGAAGCTTTCTTT. This gives the protein CASSPGSTEAFF.

The gene calls are TRBV30 and TRBJ1-6, with 8 bases matching TRBD1. Germline loops: CDR1 GTSNPN, CDR2 SVGIG (reference sequence). V trimming: 3 bases; J trimming: 9 bases; junction bases outside the gene matches: 13. The CDR3 length is 16 residues. The CDR3 reads CAWRADREPIVSPLHF. The CDR3 DNA reads as TGTGCCTGGAGGGCGGACAGGGAACCTATTGTTTCACCCCTCCACTTT.